The 10 T cell receptor beta chains below all came from one sample that was sequenced in a study of blood T cell repertoires in COVID-19. TCRdb keeps only in-frame clones here, not all; method: immunoSEQ multiplex PCR. The sample lists approximately 140,000 clones; 70% to 80% were seen once. Sequencing input: peripheral blood. These receptors came from a man aged 55-75 years with acute or convalescent COVID-19.

This clone was seen a single time. The chain recombines TRBV6-6 with TRBJ1-5, with D uncertain. Trimming shortened V by 7 bases and J by 6 bases, and 16 bases separated the two germline ends. CDR3 length: 14 residues. Germline CDR1 reads MNHNY; CDR2 reads SVGAGI (reference sequence). The CDR3 loop reads CASTPEEPGQPQHF. In DNA form, the CDR3 reads TGTGCCAGCACTCCTGAGGAACCGGGTCAGCCCCAGCATTTT.

The chain employs TRBV5-8 and TRBJ1-1; weak D call: TRBD1 (6 bases). V dropped 5 bases and J dropped 0 bases, with 14 bases sitting between them. Germline-derived CDR1 and CDR2 are SGHTS and YDEGEE. This CDR3 is 15 amino acids long. The CDR3 DNA reads TGTGCCAGCAGTCCTAGGGGGGGGATGAACACTGAAGCTTTCTTT. Protein product: CASSPRGGMNTEAFF.

This rearrangement joins TRBV2 to TRBJ2-5; maybe TRBD2 (6 bases). V lost 6 bases to trimming and J lost 7 bases, with 18 bases between them. This CDR3 contains 14 residues. The V gene's germline CDR1 is SNHLY and CDR2 FYNNEI. CDR3 residues: CASSQRAYPGTQYF. In DNA, the CDR3 is TGTGCCAGCAGCCAGCGGGCCTATCCGGGGACCCAGTACTTC.

V gene TRBV4-2 combines with J gene TRBJ2-3; 8 bases align to TRBD2. From germline, CDR1 is LGHNA and CDR2 YNFKEQ. The J segment lost 4 bases and the V segment lost 4 bases, leaving 13 bases of the junction unmatched. The length of the CDR3 is 17 residues. The CDR3 sequence is CASSRSAGTRLSDTQYF. CDR3 nucleotide sequence: TGTGCCAGCAGCCGGAGCGCCGGGACTAGACTTTCAGATACGCAGTATTTT.

V is TRBV3-1 (or the pseudogene TRBV3-2) and J is TRBJ2-7; 10 positions match TRBD1. The ends lost 4 bases at V and 3 bases at J; junction bases unmatched: 12. Germline V gene lookup returns CDR1 LGHDT and CDR2 YNNKEL (reference sequence). This CDR3 region has 17 residues. The CDR3 DNA follows: TGTGCCAGCAGCCTTCTGGGGACAGGGGTCCACTTCTACGAGCAGTACTTC. This gives the protein CASSLLGTGVHFYEQYF.

This clone was seen more than once but under ten times. The chain has TRBV28 and TRBJ1-2, with unresolved D. There are 13 residues in the CDR3. Looked up from germline, CDR1 is MDHEN and CDR2 is SYDVKM. Trimming removed 7 bases from V and 7 bases from J, with 16 bases in between. This chain's CDR3 is CASNGRVMRGYTF. DNA of the CDR3: TGTGCCAGCAATGGGCGGGTGATGCGTGGCTACACCTTC.

Turning to this clone: A junction boundary mismatches the germline segment, possibly from a read error. The same CDR3 is also encoded by other DNA sequences in this sample. The gene calls are TRBV11-2 and TRBJ1-1; 7 bases fit TRBD1. Germline-derived CDR1 and CDR2 are SGHAT and FQNNGV. The CDR3 runs to 14 residues. The CDR3 loop reads CASRLQGFGTEAFF. In DNA form, the CDR3 reads TGTGCCAGCAGGTTACAGGGGTTTGGCACTGAAGCTTTTTTT. Complete variable domain (other parts from reference TRBV11-2 and TRBJ1-1): EAGVAQSPRYKIIEKRQSVAFWCNPISGHATLYWYQQILGQGPKLLIQFQNNGVVDDSQLPKDRFSAERLKGVDSTLKIQPAKLEDSAVYLCASRLQGFGTEAFFGQGTRLTVV.

This clone was observed a handful of times. Written as DNA, the CDR3 is TGTGCCAGCAGCTTTCAAGGACAGGGGGGGTTCGAGCAGTACTTC. Its protein product is CASSFQGQGGFEQYF. The V gene is TRBV5-4, the J gene TRBJ2-7; TRBD1 matches at 10 bases. This CDR3 is built from 15 residues. Per the germline V gene, CDR1 is SGHNT and CDR2 is YYREEE (reference sequence). The J segment lost 6 bases and the V segment lost 2 bases, leaving 8 bases of the junction unmatched.

This clone was seen more than once but under ten times. The chain joins TRBV5-4 to TRBJ2-5; perhaps TRBD1 as D (6 bases). This CDR3 is 15 amino acids long. V dropped 4 bases and J dropped 5 bases, with 18 bases sitting between them. The germline CDR1 and CDR2 sequences are SGHNT and YYREEE (reference sequence). CDR3 residues: CASSKPGHFTETQYF. As DNA, the CDR3 is TGTGCCAGCAGCAAACCGGGACACTTCACGGAGACCCAGTACTTC.

Only one count was recorded for this clone. The chain has TRBV6-2 or TRBV6-3 and TRBJ2-7; 9 nucleotides agree with TRBD2. V lost 5 bases and J lost 0; bases outside the gene matches: 8. Germline CDR1 MNHEY, CDR2 SVGEGT. This CDR3 is built from 16 residues. CDR3 sequence reads: CASSTRLAAHSYEQYF. CDR3 sequence (DNA): TGTGCCAGCAGTACACGACTAGCGGCACACTCCTACGAGCAGTACTTC.